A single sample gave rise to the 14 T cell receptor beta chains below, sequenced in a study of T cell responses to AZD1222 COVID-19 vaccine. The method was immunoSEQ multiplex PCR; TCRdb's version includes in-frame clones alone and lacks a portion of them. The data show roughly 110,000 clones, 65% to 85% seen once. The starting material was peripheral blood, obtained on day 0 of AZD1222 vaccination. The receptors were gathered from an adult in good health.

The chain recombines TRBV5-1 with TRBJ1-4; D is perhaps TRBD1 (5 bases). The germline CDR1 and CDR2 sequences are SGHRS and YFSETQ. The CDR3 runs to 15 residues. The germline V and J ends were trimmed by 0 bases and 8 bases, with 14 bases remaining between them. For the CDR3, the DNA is TGCGCCAGCAGCTTGGAGCGGGTTGCAGGGGAAAAACTGTTTTTT. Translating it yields CASSLERVAGEKLFF. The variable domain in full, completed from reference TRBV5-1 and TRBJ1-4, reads KAGVTQTPRYLIKTRGQQVTLSCSPISGHRSVSWYQQTPGQGLQFLFEYFSETQRNKGNFPGRFSGRQFSNSRSEMNVSTLELGDSALYLCASSLERVAGEKLFFGSGTQLSVL.

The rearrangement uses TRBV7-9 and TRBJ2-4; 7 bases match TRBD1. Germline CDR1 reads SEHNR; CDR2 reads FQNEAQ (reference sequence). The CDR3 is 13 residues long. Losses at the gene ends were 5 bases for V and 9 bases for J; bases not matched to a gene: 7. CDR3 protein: CASSRQGESIQYF. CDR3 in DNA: TGTGCCAGCAGCAGACAGGGAGAGAGCATTCAGTACTTC.

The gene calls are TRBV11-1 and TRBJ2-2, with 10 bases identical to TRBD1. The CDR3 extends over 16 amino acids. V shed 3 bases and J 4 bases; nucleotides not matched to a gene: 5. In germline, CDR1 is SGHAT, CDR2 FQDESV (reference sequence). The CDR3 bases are TGTGCCAGCAGCTTTCGACAGGGGGCAGGCACCGGGGAGCTGTTTTTT. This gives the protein CASSFRQGAGTGELFF.

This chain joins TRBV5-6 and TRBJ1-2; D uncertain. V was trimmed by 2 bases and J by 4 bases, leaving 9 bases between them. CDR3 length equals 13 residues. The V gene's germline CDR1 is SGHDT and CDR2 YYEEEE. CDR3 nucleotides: TGTGCCAGCAGCTTCGGGGAGGCCTATGGCTACACCTTC. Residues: CASSFGEAYGYTF.

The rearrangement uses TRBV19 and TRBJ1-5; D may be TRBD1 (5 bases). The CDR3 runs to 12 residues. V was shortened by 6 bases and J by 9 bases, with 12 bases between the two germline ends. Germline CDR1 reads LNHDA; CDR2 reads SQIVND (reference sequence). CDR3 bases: TGTGCCAGTAGGGGACGGAGAGGGCCCCAGCATTTT. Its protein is CASRGRRGPQHF.

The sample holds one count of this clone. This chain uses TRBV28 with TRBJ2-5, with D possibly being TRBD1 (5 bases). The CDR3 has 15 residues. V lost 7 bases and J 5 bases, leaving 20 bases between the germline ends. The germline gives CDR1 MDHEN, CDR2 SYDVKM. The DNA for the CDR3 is TGTGCCAGCACATTGAGGCAGGGATTAGGGGAGACCCAGTACTTC. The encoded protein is CASTLRQGLGETQYF.

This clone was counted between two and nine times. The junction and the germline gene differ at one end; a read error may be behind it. CDR3 in DNA: TGTGCCAGCAGTACGCACCGGCCTGGGGCCAATCGGGTCTTC. Its translation: CASSTHRPGANRVF. The rearrangement joins TRBV28 to TRBJ2-1; tentative D call: TRBD1 (5 bases). Germline loops: CDR1 MDHEN, CDR2 SYDVKM. The CDR3 runs 14 residues.

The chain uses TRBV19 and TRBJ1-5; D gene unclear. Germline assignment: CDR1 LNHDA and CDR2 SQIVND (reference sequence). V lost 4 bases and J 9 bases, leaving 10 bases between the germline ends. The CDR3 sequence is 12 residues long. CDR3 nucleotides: TGTGCCAGTAGTAACTTCCAGCGGCCCCAGCATTTT. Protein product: CASSNFQRPQHF.

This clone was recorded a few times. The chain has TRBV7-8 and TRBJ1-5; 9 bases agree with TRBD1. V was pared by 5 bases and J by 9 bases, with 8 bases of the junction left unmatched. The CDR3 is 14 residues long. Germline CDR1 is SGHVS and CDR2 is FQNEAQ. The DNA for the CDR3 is TGTGCCAGCAGCCGGGACAGGGTAAGATGGCCCCAGCATTTT. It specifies CASSRDRVRWPQHF.

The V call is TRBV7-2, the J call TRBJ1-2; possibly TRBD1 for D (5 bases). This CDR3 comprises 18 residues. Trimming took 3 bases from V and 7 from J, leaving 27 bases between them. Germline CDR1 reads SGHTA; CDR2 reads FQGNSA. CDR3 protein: CASSFYSMIRARGTGYTF. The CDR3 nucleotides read TGTGCCAGCAGCTTCTATTCAATGATCAGGGCGAGGGGTACTGGCTACACCTTC.

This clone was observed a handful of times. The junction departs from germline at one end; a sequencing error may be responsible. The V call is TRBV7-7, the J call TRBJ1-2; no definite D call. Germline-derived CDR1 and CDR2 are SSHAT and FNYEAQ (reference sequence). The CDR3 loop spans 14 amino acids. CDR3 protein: CASSFPPRFEGYTF. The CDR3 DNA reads TGTGCTAGCAGCTTCCCCCCTCGGTTCGAGGGCTACACCTTC.

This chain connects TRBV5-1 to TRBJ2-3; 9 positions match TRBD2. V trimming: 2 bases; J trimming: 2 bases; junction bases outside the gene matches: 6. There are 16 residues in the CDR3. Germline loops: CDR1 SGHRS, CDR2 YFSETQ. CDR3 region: CASSFASGVHTDTQYF. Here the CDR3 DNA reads TGCGCCAGCAGCTTCGCTAGCGGGGTCCACACAGATACGCAGTATTTT.

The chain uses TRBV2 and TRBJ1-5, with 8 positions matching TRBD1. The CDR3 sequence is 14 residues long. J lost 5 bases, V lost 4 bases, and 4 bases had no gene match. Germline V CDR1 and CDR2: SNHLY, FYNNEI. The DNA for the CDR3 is TGTGCCAGCAGTGGAGAACAGGGGGATCAGCCCCAGCATTTT. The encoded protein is CASSGEQGDQPQHF.

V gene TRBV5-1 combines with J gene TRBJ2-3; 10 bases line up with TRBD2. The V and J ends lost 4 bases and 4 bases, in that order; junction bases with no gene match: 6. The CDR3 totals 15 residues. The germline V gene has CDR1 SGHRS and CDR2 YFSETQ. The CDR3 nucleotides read TGCGCCAGCAGCACGTCTCTAGCGGGGGCAGATACGCAGTATTTT. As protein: CASSTSLAGADTQYF.